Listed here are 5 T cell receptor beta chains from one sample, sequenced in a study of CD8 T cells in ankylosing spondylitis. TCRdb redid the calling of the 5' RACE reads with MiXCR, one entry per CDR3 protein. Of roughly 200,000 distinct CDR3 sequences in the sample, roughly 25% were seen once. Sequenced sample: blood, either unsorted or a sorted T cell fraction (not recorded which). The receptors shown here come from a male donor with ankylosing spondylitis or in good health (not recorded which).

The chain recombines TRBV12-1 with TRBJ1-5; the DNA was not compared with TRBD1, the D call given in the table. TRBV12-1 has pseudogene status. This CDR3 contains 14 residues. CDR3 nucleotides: TGCGCCAGACTCGGACAGGGGTTTAGCCAGCCCCAGCATTTT. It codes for CARLGQGFSQPQHF.

The CDR3 sequence is CASSLARQGSYGYTF. The CDR3 nucleotides read TGTGCCAGCAGCTTAGCCCGCCAGGGAAGCTATGGCTACACCTTC. The chain has TRBV7-2 and TRBJ1-2, with a possible D match to TRBD1 (5 bases). V lost 0 bases to trimming and J lost 4 bases, with 12 bases between them. Germline V gene data show CDR1 as SGHTA and CDR2 as FQGNSA. The CDR3 totals 15 residues.

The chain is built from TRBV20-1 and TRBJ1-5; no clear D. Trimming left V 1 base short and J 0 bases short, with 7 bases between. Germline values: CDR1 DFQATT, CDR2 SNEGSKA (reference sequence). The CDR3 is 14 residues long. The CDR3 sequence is CSARGQYSNQPQHF. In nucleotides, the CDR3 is TGCAGTGCTAGAGGTCAGTATAGCAATCAGCCCCAGCATTTT.

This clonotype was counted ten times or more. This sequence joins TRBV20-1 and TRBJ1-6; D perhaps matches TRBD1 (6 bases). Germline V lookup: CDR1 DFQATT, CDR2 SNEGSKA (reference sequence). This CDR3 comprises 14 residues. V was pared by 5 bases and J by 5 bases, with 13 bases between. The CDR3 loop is CSAEDRLNNSPLHF. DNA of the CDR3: TGCAGTGCTGAAGACAGGTTGAATAATTCACCCCTCCACTTT.

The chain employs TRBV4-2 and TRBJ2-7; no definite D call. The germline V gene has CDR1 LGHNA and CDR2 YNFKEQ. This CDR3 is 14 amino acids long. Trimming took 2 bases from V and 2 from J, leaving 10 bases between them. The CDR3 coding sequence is TGTGCCAGCAGCCAACCTCAGGCAGCCTACGAGCAGTACTTC. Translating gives CASSQPQAAYEQYF.